These 23 T cell receptor beta chains were all obtained from the same sample, sequenced in a study of control samples from healthy donors and cancer patients. Clones were read by immunoSEQ multiplex PCR, and TCRdb kept only the in-frame ones, dropping some. The data hold 350,000 to 450,000 clones, with around nine tenths observed a single time. Input material: PBMCs. The receptors shown here come from a man in his forties with head and neck cancer.

The chain has TRBV7-9 and TRBJ2-7; D perhaps matches TRBD1 (6 bases). Germline lookup yields CDR1 SEHNR and CDR2 FQNEAQ (reference sequence). The CDR3 covers 14 residues. The ends were cut back, 4 bases at V and 2 bases at J, with 12 bases in the middle. The CDR3 region is CASSSGQTTYEQYF. The CDR3 nucleotides are TGTGCCAGCAGCTCTGGACAGACTACCTACGAGCAGTACTTC.

V gene TRBV4-1 combines with J gene TRBJ2-4, with 7 nucleotides matching TRBD1. In germline, CDR1 is MGHRA, CDR2 YSYEKL. The ends lost 5 bases at V and 7 bases at J; junction bases unmatched: 11. This CDR3 has 15 amino acids. The CDR3 coding sequence is TGCGCCAGCAGCAGAACCAGGGGGTCCGATAACATTCAGTACTTC. Translating it yields CASSRTRGSDNIQYF.

This rearrangement joins TRBV5-1 to TRBJ1-2; 7 nucleotides line up with TRBD1. The CDR3 runs 16 residues. The ends lost 1 base at V and 7 bases at J; junction bases unmatched: 13. The germline V gene encodes CDR1 SGHRS and CDR2 YFSETQ. This CDR3 is CASSLFQGGEMGGYTF. The CDR3 coding sequence is TGCGCCAGCAGCTTGTTTCAGGGGGGAGAGATGGGTGGCTACACCTTC.

This clone was recorded once. V and J are TRBV29-1 and TRBJ1-1, with D perhaps TRBD1 (5 bases). The CDR3 contains 13 residues. Germline V gives CDR1 SQVTM, CDR2 ANQGSEA. V was trimmed by 7 bases and J by 3 bases, leaving 15 bases between them. In nucleotides, the CDR3 is TGCAGCGGGGGCACCTCAGTCGACACTGAAGCTTTCTTT. Translating it yields CSGGTSVDTEAFF.

This clone was observed a few times. Other DNA sequences of this sample code for an identical CDR3. The rearrangement uses TRBV19 and TRBJ1-5; no clear D gene. The CDR3 extends over 13 amino acids. The V gene lost 5 bases and the J gene lost 6 bases, with 11 bases spanning the gap. From germline, CDR1 is LNHDA and CDR2 SQIVND (reference sequence). CDR3 DNA sequence: TGTGCCAGTAGTGGCAGTTTGGGTCAGCCCCAGCATTTT. Its protein product is CASSGSLGQPQHF.

This sequence joins TRBV29-1 and TRBJ1-1; D ambiguous. The CDR3 has 12 amino acids. V lost 5 bases to trimming and J lost 0 bases, with 7 bases between them. CDR1 and CDR2 (germline): SQVTM, ANQGSEA. The CDR3 sequence is CSVPGLNTEAFF. For the CDR3, the DNA is TGCAGCGTTCCAGGACTGAACACTGAAGCTTTCTTT.

The chain links TRBV5-1 to TRBJ2-3; tentative D call: TRBD1 (6 bases). The V end lost 3 bases, the J end lost 3 bases, and 23 bases lay between the germline ends. Per the germline V gene, CDR1 is SGHRS and CDR2 is YFSETQ. The CDR3 runs 18 residues. As DNA, the CDR3 is TGCGCCAGCAGCTGGGATTTCAGGGTTGTTGGACAGACAGATACGCAGTATTTT. This gives the protein CASSWDFRVVGQTDTQYF.

The V and J genes are TRBV4-2 and TRBJ2-7; 9 nucleotides line up with TRBD1. From germline, CDR1 is LGHNA and CDR2 YNFKEQ. V lost 5 bases, J lost 6 bases, and 8 bases stayed unmatched. There are 14 residues in the CDR3. The CDR3 protein is CASSATGQGIEQYF. CDR3 coding DNA: TGTGCCAGCAGCGCAACGGGACAGGGCATCGAGCAGTACTTC.

The chain combines TRBV6-6 with TRBJ1-5; TRBD1 matches 8 bases. Unmatched junction bases numbered 5, after V lost 2 bases and J lost 5 bases. The CDR3 runs 15 residues. The germline V gene has CDR1 MNHNY and CDR2 SVGAGI (reference sequence). CDR3 residues: CASSYGQGLDQPQHF. DNA for the CDR3: TGTGCCAGCAGTTACGGACAGGGTCTTGATCAGCCCCAGCATTTT.

The chain combines TRBV11-2 with TRBJ2-5; a weak D match, TRBD2 (5 bases). The CDR3 contains 10 residues. Trimming stripped 8 bases from V and 7 bases from J, with 8 bases between. Per germline, CDR1 SGHAT and CDR2 FQNNGV. The CDR3 loop is CASGEGTQYF. The CDR3 coding sequence is TGTGCCAGCGGAGAGGGGACCCAGTACTTC.

The chain carries TRBV29-1 and TRBJ1-2; 11 nucleotides match TRBD1. Germline values: CDR1 SQVTM, CDR2 ANQGSEA. J gave up 0 bases and V 5 bases, and 11 bases lay outside the gene matches. This CDR3 comprises 17 residues. Here the CDR3 DNA reads TGCAGCGTTTATATGCGGGACAGGGGGTTAGCTAACTATGGCTACACCTTC. Protein product: CSVYMRDRGLANYGYTF.

The rearrangement links TRBV19 to TRBJ2-7; possible D gene TRBD1, 5 bases. The CDR3 has 14 residues. The germline V gene encodes CDR1 LNHDA and CDR2 SQIVND (reference sequence). V gave up 1 base and J gave up 0 bases, with 7 bases separating them. The CDR3, as DNA: TGTGCCAGTAGTATAGTAGGGGCCTCCTACGAGCAGTACTTC. Protein product: CASSIVGASYEQYF.

V gene TRBV24-1 combines with J gene TRBJ2-5; D gene ambiguous. The CDR3 loop spans 15 amino acids. CDR1 and CDR2 from the germline V gene are KGHDR and SFDVKD. With 3 bases removed from V and 5 bases from J, the gap between germline ends came to 15 bases. The CDR3 DNA follows: TGTGCCACCAGTGATCCGCGTATTGGGGTGGAGACCCAGTACTTC. Its translation: CATSDPRIGVETQYF.

With respect to this clone: Other DNA sequences of this sample code for an identical CDR3. This sequence joins TRBV5-4 and TRBJ2-3, with D maybe TRBD2 (5 bases). Trimming stripped 0 bases from V and 2 bases from J, with 10 bases between. In germline, CDR1 is SGHNT, CDR2 YYREEE (reference sequence). The CDR3 runs to 15 residues. CDR3 in amino acids: CASSLDPGSTDTQYF. The CDR3 coding sequence is TGTGCCAGCAGCTTGGATCCGGGATCCACAGATACGCAGTATTTT.

The chain has TRBV27 and TRBJ2-7; 13 nucleotides line up with TRBD2. Germline CDR1 MNHEY, CDR2 SMNVEV (reference sequence). V was pared by 4 bases and J by 1 base, with 13 bases of the junction left unmatched. This CDR3 has 19 amino acids. The DNA of the CDR3 is TGTGCCAGCAGTTCCGCCAGGACTAGCGGGAGTAGAGGGTCCTACGAGCAGTACTTC. Protein: CASSSARTSGSRGSYEQYF.

V gene TRBV7-6 combines with J gene TRBJ2-7, with 10 nucleotides matching TRBD1. J was trimmed by 2 bases and V by 0 bases; bases with no gene match: 1. The CDR3 consists of 15 residues. Germline CDR1 reads SGHVS; CDR2 reads FNYEAQ. CDR3 in DNA: TGTGCCAGCAGCTTAGCCGGGACAGGGGCCTACGAGCAGTACTTC. Its protein is CASSLAGTGAYEQYF.

The chain employs TRBV24-1 and TRBJ1-4; 7 bases agree with TRBD1. The V gene end was trimmed by 5 bases and the J gene end by 8 bases; junction bases not matched to a gene: 7. Germline V gives CDR1 KGHDR, CDR2 SFDVKD. This CDR3 contains 14 residues. The CDR3 DNA follows: TGTGCCACCAGTGCCGCCCAGGGGGACGAAAAACTGTTTTTT. It codes for CATSAAQGDEKLFF.

This clone was counted a few times. This rearrangement joins TRBV19 to TRBJ1-2, with TRBD1 matching over 9 bases. CDR3 length: 15 residues. CDR1 and CDR2 from the germline V gene are LNHDA and SQIVND (reference sequence). The V gene end was trimmed by 3 bases and the J gene end by 3 bases; junction bases not matched to a gene: 5. The CDR3 nucleotides are TGTGCCAGTAGTATGCCACAGGGGGCAGACTATGGCTACACCTTC. Residues: CASSMPQGADYGYTF.

The CDR3 region has the DNA TGTGCCAGCAGCGCGGGACTAGCGGGTCTTATTTCCTACAATGAGCAGTTCTTC. It codes for CASSAGLAGLISYNEQFF. V and J are TRBV9 and TRBJ2-1; 12 bases map to TRBD2. J was trimmed by 1 base and V by 3 bases; bases with no gene match: 8. Germline CDR1 reads SGDLS; CDR2 reads YYNGEE. The CDR3 totals 18 residues.

The chain uses TRBV10-2 and TRBJ2-7; D gene unclear. The germline V gene has CDR1 WSHSY and CDR2 SAAADI. CDR3 length: 13 amino acids. Deletions cut 8 bases from V and 2 bases from J, with 13 bases between. CDR3 sequence (DNA): TGCGCCAGCGGCGAGCAGGATACCTACGAGCAGTACTTC. Protein: CASGEQDTYEQYF.

The chain couples TRBV6-1 to TRBJ1-1, with D unresolved. The ends were cut back, 4 bases at V and 1 base at J, with 19 bases in the middle. This CDR3 has 17 residues. Looked up from germline, CDR1 is MNHNS and CDR2 is SASEGT. The CDR3 reads CASSAPGRSRRNTEAFF. The CDR3 DNA sequence: TGTGCCAGCAGTGCACCCGGGCGGAGCCGACGGAACACTGAAGCTTTCTTT.

This chain connects TRBV5-6 to TRBJ2-5; 9 nucleotides align to TRBD1. The CDR3 is made up of 16 amino acids. CDR1 is SGHDT, CDR2 YYEEEE, per germline. V trimming: 2 bases; J trimming: 5 bases; junction bases outside the gene matches: 10. The CDR3 loop reads CASSFGGTGRTETQYF. CDR3 in DNA: TGTGCCAGCAGCTTTGGGGGGACAGGGAGGACGGAGACCCAGTACTTC.

This clone was counted a single time. The chain joins TRBV11-2 to TRBJ2-4, with TRBD2 as a possible D gene (7 bases). The CDR3 spans 16 residues. The germline V gene has CDR1 SGHAT and CDR2 FQNNGV. V lost 1 base and J 8 bases, leaving 18 bases between the germline ends. For the CDR3, the DNA is TGTGCCAGCAGCTTAGGACTAGGAATAGGGGGGGACATTCAGTACTTC. This gives the protein CASSLGLGIGGDIQYF.